This record concerns one T cell receptor beta chain sequence. Its antigen is not identified. With 60 Vbeta and 13 Jbeta primers, the PCR was carried out. Sequencing was performed with immunoSEQ multiplex PCR; in TCRdb, only in-frame clones are kept and a portion is missing. The sample holds 90,000 to 120,000 clones, approximately 80% seen once. The record originates from a study of cytomegalovirus exposure and HLA in healthy donors. Findings of the study overall: The listing of about 150 TCR beta chains classed them as cytomegalovirus-associated.

J was trimmed by 8 bases and V by 3 bases; bases with no gene match: 6. From germline, CDR1 is MGHDK and CDR2 SYGVNS. The CDR3 is 14 residues long. The chain joins TRBV25-1 to TRBJ2-1, with 8 positions matching TRBD2. Sample: PBMCs. This clonotype was sampled from a young woman in good health and CMV-seropositive. The CDR3 spells CASSDNGRAYEQFF. The CDR3 DNA reads TGTGCCAGCAGTGATAACGGGAGGGCCTATGAGCAGTTCTTC. The whole variable domain, filled in from reference TRBV25-1 and TRBJ2-1, reads EADIYQTPRYLVIGTGKKITLECSQTMGHDKMYWYQQDPGMELHLIHYSYGVNSTEKGDLSSESTVSRIRTEHFPLTLESARPSHTSQYLCASSDNGRAYEQFFGPGTRLTVL.